A single sample is the source of the 19 T cell receptor beta chains below, sequenced in a study of blood T cell repertoires in COVID-19. Some clones are missing from TCRdb's copy, which holds only in-frame ones; the method was immunoSEQ multiplex PCR. The top ten hold 5.1% of the sample, which has roughly 97,000 clones, roughly nine tenths seen once. Sequencing input: peripheral blood. The receptors derive from a human donor in a cohort sampled during active COVID-19.

The V and J genes are TRBV5-6 and TRBJ2-5; D is possibly TRBD1 (6 bases). Germline CDR1 reads SGHDT; CDR2 reads YYEEEE. The CDR3 is made up of 15 amino acids. V shed 6 bases and J shed 1 base, with 16 bases lying between them. CDR3 bases: TGTGCCAGCACTCCCTGGGGGACAACCCAAGAGACCCAGTACTTC. Its protein product is CASTPWGTTQETQYF. Complete variable domain (other parts from reference TRBV5-6 and TRBJ2-5): DAGVTQSPTHLIKTRGQQVTLRCSPKSGHDTVSWYQQALGQGPQFIFQYYEEEERQRGNFPDRFSGHQFPNYSSELNVNALLLGDSALYLCASTPWGTTQETQYFGPGTRLLVL.

In this sample, this clone turned up once. The V call is TRBV5-1, the J call TRBJ2-1, with a possible D match to TRBD2 (6 bases). The V end was cut by 5 bases, the J end by 7 bases, with 10 bases between. CDR1 is SGHRS, CDR2 YFSETQ, per germline. The CDR3 runs to 12 residues. CDR3 in DNA: TGCGCCAGCAGGCTAGCGTGGAATGAGCAGTTCTTC. Translated, it gives CASRLAWNEQFF.

The rearrangement joins TRBV3-1 (or the pseudogene TRBV3-2) to TRBJ2-7; TRBD2 aligns across 8 bases. J gave up 5 bases and V 0 bases, and 9 bases lay outside the gene matches. The CDR3 has 16 residues. Germline lookup yields CDR1 LGHDT and CDR2 YNNKEL (reference sequence). The CDR3 coding sequence is TGTGCCAGCAGCCAAGATTTCCCGAGCGGGAGCCACGAGCAGTACTTC. Translation gives CASSQDFPSGSHEQYF.

The chain links TRBV5-1 to TRBJ1-1, with 7 bases fitting TRBD1. This CDR3 is built from 14 residues. Germline CDR1 is SGHRS and CDR2 is YFSETQ. V was clipped by 2 bases and J by 3 bases; unmatched bases: 4. CDR3 sequence (DNA): TGCGCCAGCAGCTTCCAGGGGGTCGACACTGAAGCTTTCTTT. Amino acids: CASSFQGVDTEAFF.

This clone was observed once. V gene TRBV11-3 combines with J gene TRBJ1-6; maybe TRBD1 (5 bases). The length of the CDR3 is 14 residues. Trimming left V 5 bases short and J 13 bases short, with 18 bases between. Germline CDR1 SGHNT, CDR2 YENEEA. CDR3 sequence: CASSPPGWGLPLHF. CDR3 nucleotide sequence: TGTGCCAGCAGCCCACCCGGCTGGGGACTTCCCCTCCACTTT. The full variable domain, completed using reference TRBV11-3 and TRBJ1-6, is EAGVVQSPRYKIIEKKQPVAFWCNPISGHNTLYWYLQNLGQGPELLIRYENEEAVDDSQLPKDRFSAERLKGVDSTLKIQPAELGDSAVYLCASSPPGWGLPLHFGNGTRLTVT.

The J gene is TRBJ2-1, the V gene TRBV28; TRBD2 aligns across 7 bases. With 3 bases clipped from V and 4 bases from J, the junction kept 3 bases outside the gene matches. Germline V CDR1 and CDR2: MDHEN, SYDVKM. The CDR3 is 14 residues long. The CDR3 DNA reads as TGTGCCAGCAGTTTTCCAGCGGGGTACAATGAGCAGTTCTTC. As protein: CASSFPAGYNEQFF.

The chain carries TRBV7-3 and TRBJ1-2, with no clear D. Germline V lookup: CDR1 SGHTA, CDR2 FQGTGA. Trimming stripped 5 bases from V and 4 bases from J, with 11 bases between. CDR3 length: 13 amino acids. CDR3 nucleotides: TGTGCCAGCAGCCTCGTTGGTAGCTATGGCTACACCTTC. Translation: CASSLVGSYGYTF.

The chain uses TRBV29-1 and TRBJ2-7, with D hard to call. Germline values: CDR1 SQVTM, CDR2 ANQGSEA. The CDR3 is 14 amino acids. The V end lost 3 bases, the J end lost 3 bases, and 15 bases lay between the germline ends. The chain's CDR3 is CSVEVGPGLYEQYF. CDR3 nucleotide sequence: TGCAGCGTTGAGGTGGGTCCTGGGCTCTACGAGCAGTACTTC.

This clone was seen once. The V gene is TRBV11-2, the J gene TRBJ1-2; D is unresolved. Germline lookup yields CDR1 SGHAT and CDR2 FQNNGV. The CDR3 runs 14 residues. The ends were cut back, 0 bases at V and 0 bases at J, with 5 bases in the middle. The CDR3 DNA is TGTGCCAGCAGCTTAGATCCTACTAACTATGGCTACACCTTC. Amino acids: CASSLDPTNYGYTF. The variable domain in full, with the rest retrieved from reference TRBV11-2 and TRBJ1-2, is EAGVAQSPRYKIIEKRQSVAFWCNPISGHATLYWYQQILGQGPKLLIQFQNNGVVDDSQLPKDRFSAERLKGVDSTLKIQPAKLEDSAVYLCASSLDPTNYGYTFGSGTRLTVV.

This rearrangement joins TRBV10-1 to TRBJ2-2, with 7 bases identical to TRBD2. This CDR3 is built from 15 residues. Germline trimming cut 6 bases from V and 3 bases from J; bases unmatched to any gene: 7. Germline V lookup: CDR1 WNHNN, CDR2 SYGVQD (reference sequence). The CDR3 spells CASSLKSGDTGELFF. CDR3 nucleotides: TGCGCCAGCAGCCTGAAAAGCGGGGACACCGGGGAGCTGTTTTTT.

The chain uses TRBV12-3 or TRBV12-4 and TRBJ2-1; D is unresolved. V lost 0 bases to trimming and J lost 14 bases, with 14 bases between them. The CDR3 totals 13 residues. The CDR3 protein is CASSLAPLLFEFF. The CDR3 DNA is TGTGCCAGCAGTTTAGCGCCGTTACTATTCGAGTTCTTC.

The CDR3 DNA is TGTGCCAGCGCCAAGGGGAAAGAGACCCAGTACTTC. This codes for CASAKGKETQYF. This rearrangement joins TRBV5-4 to TRBJ2-5, with a possible D match to TRBD1 (5 bases). The germline gives CDR1 SGHNT, CDR2 YYREEE (reference sequence). Trimming left V 7 bases short and J 3 bases short, with 10 bases between. The CDR3 loop spans 12 amino acids.

This clone appeared once. The chain links TRBV10-2 to TRBJ2-7; D is undetermined. This CDR3 contains 14 residues. Germline CDR1 reads WSHSY; CDR2 reads SAAADI. Deletions cut 0 bases from V and 3 bases from J, with 9 bases between. The CDR3 spells CASSESEVSYEQYF. CDR3 sequence (DNA): TGCGCCAGCAGTGAGTCTGAAGTTAGCTACGAGCAGTACTTC.

The chain carries TRBV10-3 and TRBJ2-3, with TRBD2 identical over 10 bases. J lost 5 bases, V lost 10 bases, and 9 bases had no gene match. Germline-derived CDR1 and CDR2 are ENHRY and SYGVKD. The CDR3 runs to 14 residues. The CDR3 DNA reads TGTGCCAGTGCCACTAGCGGGATAGGAGATACGCAGTATTTT. Its translation is CASATSGIGDTQYF.

CDR3 DNA sequence: TGTGCCAGCAGAGGGACAGGTGTGAACACCGGGGAGCTGTTTTTT. Translation gives CASRGTGVNTGELFF. The chain combines TRBV25-1 with TRBJ2-2, with TRBD1 identical over 8 bases. CDR3 length: 15 residues. The J segment lost 1 base and the V segment lost 6 bases, leaving 4 bases of the junction unmatched. Germline V gene lookup returns CDR1 MGHDK and CDR2 SYGVNS.

In this sample, this clone turned up a few times. V and J are TRBV5-6 and TRBJ1-1, with 7 bases fitting TRBD1. Germline V gene lookup returns CDR1 SGHDT and CDR2 YYEEEE. V gave up 4 bases and J gave up 4 bases; unmatched junction bases: 13. The CDR3 contains 16 residues. The DNA of the CDR3 is TGTGCCAGCAGCAAGTTAGACAGGGACGAAGGCACTGAAGCTTTCTTT. This gives the protein CASSKLDRDEGTEAFF.

The gene calls are TRBV4-1 and TRBJ1-4; D gene ambiguous. V was pared by 1 base and J by 8 bases, with 14 bases between. CDR3 size: 15 residues. Germline assignment: CDR1 MGHRA and CDR2 YSYEKL. CDR3 bases: TGCGCCAGCAGCCAAGGATCCGCGAGGATCGAAAAACTGTTTTTT. This encodes CASSQGSARIEKLFF.

The chain recombines TRBV9 with TRBJ2-5, with D possibly TRBD1 on 5 matching bases. CDR1 is SGDLS and CDR2 is YYNGEE in the germline V gene. V was clipped by 2 bases and J by 0 bases, with 11 bases between them. The CDR3 is 15 amino acids. CDR3 amino acids: CASSVQPQDQETQYF. CDR3 nucleotide sequence: TGTGCCAGCAGCGTCCAGCCACAGGACCAAGAGACCCAGTACTTC. The full variable domain, in which reference TRBV9 and TRBJ2-5 provide the parts outside the CDR3, is DSGVTQTPKHLITATGQRVTLRCSPRSGDLSVYWYQQSLDQGLQFLIQYYNGEERAKGNILERFSAQQFPDLHSELNLSSLELGDSALYFCASSVQPQDQETQYFGPGTRLLVL.

This sequence joins TRBV30 and TRBJ2-7; D is perhaps TRBD2 (6 bases). The CDR3 extends over 11 amino acids. Trimming stripped 8 bases from V and 2 bases from J, with 10 bases between. CDR1 GTSNPN and CDR2 SVGIG come from the germline V gene (reference sequence). The CDR3 DNA reads TGTGCCGGGACGGGGGCCTACGAGCAGTACTTC. Protein: CAGTGAYEQYF.